These T cell receptor beta chains were read from a single sample in a study of tumor-infiltrating lymphocytes in primary liver carcinoma. TCRdb analysed the multiplex PCR reads with MiXCR anew, one entry per CDR3 protein. The data hold roughly 49,000 distinct CDR3 sequences, with about 77% observed a single time. Specimen: liver tumor tissue from sampling region 5. All receptors derive from a man between 35 and 55 years old with primary liver carcinoma and hepatitis B virus infection. CDR3s include the opening cysteine and the closing phenylalanine or tryptophan. A D gene is named only where the DNA matches it firmly. Part of the rows lack a size; the others show once, few, many or a class for expanded clones.

v_call	d_call	cdr3_length	clone_size	j_call	cdr3_nt	cdr3_aa
TRBV11-2	NA	15	NA	TRBJ2-7	TGTGCCAGCAGCTTAGAGTCCGGGATCTCTGGCGAGCAGTACTTC	CASSLESGISGEQYF
TRBV28	TRBD2	13	once	TRBJ2-1	TGTGCCAGCAACCCCGGGACTAGCGGTGAGCAGTTCTTC	CASNPGTSGEQFF
TRBV6-5	NA	14	many	TRBJ2-5	TGTGCCAGCAGTTACCCGAGGGGCTTGGGGACCCAGTACTTC	CASSYPRGLGTQYF
TRBV29-1	NA	15	NA	TRBJ1-1	TGCAGCGCCGATGCAGGGTGGGGAATGAACACTGAAGCTTTCTTT	CSADAGWGMNTEAFF
TRBV28	TRBD2	14	NA	TRBJ2-3	TGTTCCATCGGAGCGGGAGGCATTCAGGATACGCAGTATTTT	CSIGAGGIQDTQYF
TRBV14	NA	15	once	TRBJ2-1	TGTGCCAGCAGCCAAGAGGGTACAGGGTACAATGAGCAGTTCTTC	CASSQEGTGYNEQFF
TRBV11-2	TRBD2	16	NA	TRBJ2-1	TGTGCCAGTAGCTACCTCGGTACTAGCGGTAGCAATGAGCAGTTCTTC	CASSYLGTSGSNEQFF
TRBV12-3/TRBV12-4	NA	16	NA	TRBJ1-5	TGTGCCGGCAGTTTAAGGGGCCAGTATAGCAATCAGCCCCAGCATTTT	CAGSLRGQYSNQPQHF
TRBV11-2	TRBD1	21	NA	TRBJ2-6	TGTGCCAGTAGCATGGGGGGAGACAGGGGCATTTCCCTCTATGGGACCAACGTCCTGACTTTC	CASSMGGDRGISLYGTNVLTF
TRBV28	NA	16	NA	TRBJ1-1	TGTGCCAGCAGGAGTACGGGGATAGCATTGAACATTGAAGCTTTCTTT	CASRSTGIALNIEAFF
TRBV14	TRBD1	17	once	TRBJ2-1	TGTGCCAGCAGCCAAGAGGGTCAGGGGACAGGGTACAATGGGCAATTTTTC	CASSQEGQGTGYNGQFF
TRBV4-2	TRBD1	18	NA	TRBJ2-1	TGTCCCAGCAGCCAAGATTGGAGGACAGGCGGAGTCTACAATGAGCAGTTCTTC	CPSSQDWRTGGVYNEQFF
TRBV11-2	NA	15	NA	TRBJ2-1	TGCGCCATCAGCTTAGATCTGGGGACCTACAATGGGCAGTTCTTC	CAISLDLGTYNGQFF
TRBV12-3/TRBV12-4	NA	13	NA	TRBJ1-1	TGTACCAGCAGCCTGGACCGGGACACTGAAACTTTCTTT	CTSSLDRDTETFF
TRBV7-9	NA	15	NA	TRBJ2-7	TGTGCCAGCAGCCCTAGGACAGCCCCAATCTACGAGCAGTACTTC	CASSPRTAPIYEQYF
TRBV4-1	NA	14	NA	TRBJ1-2	TGCGCCAGCAGCCTGGACATGGGTGCGTATGGTTACACCTTC	CASSLDMGAYGYTF
TRBV4-3	NA	14	NA	TRBJ2-1	TGCGCCAGCAGTCAAGGGACCAATTTCGGTGAGCAATTCTTC	CASSQGTNFGEQFF
TRBV6-1	NA	11	NA	TRBJ1-2	TGTGCCAGTGCCTCCCTATATGGCTACACCTTC	CASASLYGYTF
TRBV12-3/TRBV12-4	NA	13	NA	TRBJ2-2	TGTGCCAGCAGTTTTATACCGACCTGGGAGCTATTTTTT	CASSFIPTWELFF
TRBV14	NA	14	NA	TRBJ1-1	TGTGCCAGTAGCCCTTTTGACAGGTTGGATGCGGCTTTCTTT	CASSPFDRLDAAFF
TRBV29-1	NA	13	once	TRBJ1-1	TGCAGCGTCGAACGCAAGGGAAACACTGATGCTTTCTTT	CSVERKGNTDAFF
TRBV6-5	NA	14	NA	TRBJ2-2	TGTACCAGCAGTTACCAAGTACGGACTGGGGAGCTGTTTTTT	CTSSYQVRTGELFF
TRBV10-2	NA	17	NA	TRBJ2-3	TGCGCCAGCAGTGAGATACAGAGAATAGCTAGCACAGATACGCAGTATTTT	CASSEIQRIASTDTQYF
TRBV11-2	TRBD1	21	NA	TRBJ2-6	TGTGCCAGCAGTTTGGGGGGAGACAGGGGCATCTCCCTCTCTGGGGCCAACGTCCTGACTTTC	CASSLGGDRGISLSGANVLTF
TRBV11-2	NA	14	NA	TRBJ2-1	TGTGCCAGCAGCTCCGCTGCAGGTGGTAATGAGCAGTTCTTC	CASSSAAGGNEQFF
TRBV5-1	TRBD2	14	NA	TRBJ2-1	TGCGCCAGTAGCGAAACGGGACTAGCGGGGGAGCAGTTCTTC	CASSETGLAGEQFF
TRBV6-1	NA	15	large	TRBJ2-2	TGTGCCAGCAGTGAAGGGTGGTGGCTCGCCGGGGAGCTGTTTTTT	CASSEGWWLAGELFF
TRBV12-3/TRBV12-4	TRBD2	15	many	TRBJ2-1	TGTGCCAGCAGCTTGGGGGGGATTCTATACAATGAGCAGTTCTTC	CASSLGGILYNEQFF
TRBV11-3	TRBD1	13	NA	TRBJ2-7	TGTGCCAGCGGCGTGGGACAGACCCACGAGCAGTACTTC	CASGVGQTHEQYF
TRBV7-8	NA	12	NA	TRBJ1-2	TGTGCCAGCAGCTTAGTATGGGGCGGCTACACATTC	CASSLVWGGYTF
TRBV5-1	TRBD2	19	NA	TRBJ2-3	TGCGCCAGCAGCCGACTAGCGGGAGGGCCTTGGATGATGTCAGATACGCAGTATTTT	CASSRLAGGPWMMSDTQYF
TRBV11-1	NA	15	once	TRBJ2-2	TGCGCCAGCAAGTATACAGGACCTTTCTCCGGGGAGCTGTTTTTT	CASKYTGPFSGELFF
TRBV11-2	NA	17	NA	TRBJ2-2	TGTGCCAGCAGCTTAGATCATCGGGGTATGGACACGGGGGAGCCGTTTTTT	CASSLDHRGMDTGEPFF
TRBV11-3	NA	13	NA	TRBJ1-1	TGTGCCGACAGCATAGGTTTGAACACTGAAGCTTTCTTT	CADSIGLNTEAFF
TRBV28	TRBD1	14	many	TRBJ1-5	TGTGCCAGCAGTATGACAGGGGCCACCCAGCCCCAGCATTTT	CASSMTGATQPQHF
TRBV6-1	NA	16	many	TRBJ1-4	TGTGCCAGCAGTGAAGCGGGGGTTGCAACTAATGAAAAACTGTTTTTT	CASSEAGVATNEKLFF
TRBV30	NA	16	many	TRBJ1-5	TGTGCCTGGAGTGTACGAGTGGGGGGAAAGGCGGTTCCCCAGCATTTT	CAWSVRVGGKAVPQHF
TRBV9	TRBD2	14	few	TRBJ2-3	TGTGCCAGCAGCGTCGCCCTGCTAGCGGCCTCGCAGTATTTT	CASSVALLAASQYF
TRBV11-2	TRBD1	16	few	TRBJ2-6	TGTGCCAGCAGCTTGACAGGGAGAACTGGGGCCAACGTCCTGACTTTC	CASSLTGRTGANVLTF
TRBV5-4	NA	14	NA	TRBJ2-1	TGTGCCAGCAGCCCCTCGGGGGAGCAGTATGAGCAGTTCTTC	CASSPSGEQYEQFF
TRBV6-2/TRBV6-3	NA	12	NA	TRBJ2-7	TGTGCCAACAGTAATTGGGGATACGAGCAGTATTTC	CANSNWGYEQYF
TRBV6-1	TRBD2	13	many	TRBJ2-7	TGTGCCAGCAGTGAAGCGCGGCTAGCGGTCCAGTACTTC	CASSEARLAVQYF
TRBV6-5	NA	13	NA	TRBJ1-2	TGTGCCAGTACCCTCATTCGGGGCTATGGCTACACCTTC	CASTLIRGYGYTF
TRBV20-1	NA	16	NA	TRBJ2-3	TGCAGTGTTAGCCCTACCCACCGGGACAGCACAGATACGCAGTATTTT	CSVSPTHRDSTDTQYF
TRBV5-1	NA	16	many	TRBJ2-2	TGCGCCAGCAGCTTGGACACCCCAACGGGAGCCGGGGAGCTGTTTTTT	CASSLDTPTGAGELFF
TRBV28	NA	15	NA	TRBJ2-7	TGTGCCATCAGTGAACCAGGACACGGTCGCAACGAGCAGTACTTC	CAISEPGHGRNEQYF
TRBV12-3/TRBV12-4	NA	15	many	TRBJ1-3	TGTGCCAGCAGTCGTGCAGCGGGGGGGAGGCACACCATATATTTT	CASSRAAGGRHTIYF
TRBV7-8	NA	18	NA	TRBJ2-3	TGTGCCAGCAGCTTAGCCCTGCTGGAGGGACTTCCGACAGATACGCAGTATTTT	CASSLALLEGLPTDTQYF
TRBV2	TRBD1	13	many	TRBJ2-7	TGTGCCATTGCGGACAGGATCTCCTACGAGCAGTACTTC	CAIADRISYEQYF
TRBV6-6	NA	13	NA	TRBJ1-5	TGTGCCAGCTATGGTCCCACAAGTCAGCTCCAGCATTTT	CASYGPTSQLQHF
TRBV6-5	NA	14	NA	TRBJ2-1	TGTGCCAGCAGCCCTCGGCCAAGCATTGGTGAGCAGTTCTTC	CASSPRPSIGEQFF